Listed below are T cell receptor beta chains from one sample, sequenced in a study of T cell changes during pregnancy in multiple sclerosis. Repertoires were generated with immunoSEQ multiplex PCR, while TCRdb's copy carries only in-frame clones and drops some. The sample includes tens of thousands of clones, about 91% of them seen just once. The specimen comprised peripheral blood, sampled before pregnancy. These receptors were collected from a female donor with multiple sclerosis, enrolled in a pregnancy study. Each CDR3 is given with its conserved first and last residue. A D gene is named only where the DNA matches it firmly. Some rows have no size entry. The others give once, few or many, or a class for an expanded clone.

>.|TRBV10-3|.|TRBJ1-1
CAISVSGNTEAFF
TGTGCCATCAGTGTATCAGGAAACACTGAAGCTTTCTTT
>.|TRBV7-3|.|TRBJ1-2
CASSLTGRDYGYTF
TGTGCCAGCAGCTTAACAGGGCGGGACTATGGCTACACCTTC
>.|TRBV16|.|TRBJ2-1
CASSQSRQGNEQFF
TGTGCCAGCAGCCAATCTAGGCAGGGTAATGAGCAGTTCTTC
>.|TRBV27|.|TRBJ1-5
CASSMDSFSNQPQHF
TGTGCCAGCAGTATGGACAGCTTTAGCAATCAGCCCCAGCATTTT
>.|TRBV5-6|.|TRBJ2-1
CASSLWGGPGNEQFF
TGTGCCAGCAGCCTCTGGGGGGGCCCTGGGAATGAGCAGTTCTTC
>.|TRBV28|.|TRBJ2-7
CASSFGENEQYF
TGTGCCAGCAGTTTCGGGGAGAACGAGCAGTACTTC
>TRBD1|TRBV5-4|.|TRBJ2-7
CASSLAGQGAYEQYF
TGTGCCAGCAGCTTGGCTGGACAGGGAGCCTACGAGCAGTACTTC
>TRBD1|TRBV6-1|few|TRBJ2-7
CASSRQGATYEQYF
TGTGCCAGCAGTCGGCAGGGGGCTACCTACGAGCAGTACTTC
>TRBD1|TRBV29-1|.|TRBJ2-1
CSATGNEQFF
TGCAGCGCGACAGGGAATGAGCAGTTCTTC
>TRBD1|TRBV5-5|.|TRBJ2-7
CASSADRGRWDYEQYF
TGTGCCAGCAGCGCGGACAGGGGGCGGTGGGACTACGAGCAGTACTTC
>.|TRBV2|.|TRBJ2-5
CASSDKLAWETQYF
TGTGCCAGCAGTGATAAACTAGCTTGGGAGACCCAGTACTTC
>.|TRBV5-4|.|TRBJ2-7
CASSRDSHYEQYF
TGTGCCAGCAGCCGGGACTCTCACTACGAGCAGTACTTC
>TRBD1|TRBV5-6|.|TRBJ1-1
CASSDDRENLLHEAFF
TGTGCCAGCAGCGATGACAGGGAGAACCTCCTCCACGAAGCTTTCTTT
>.|TRBV18|.|TRBJ2-3
CASSPWQLTDTQYF
TGTGCCAGCTCACCATGGCAGTTGACAGATACGCAGTATTTT
>.|TRBV5-4|.|TRBJ2-4
CASSLQGGPKNIQYF
TGTGCCAGCAGCCTACAGGGGGGGCCCAAAAACATTCAGTACTTC
>.|TRBV7-8|.|TRBJ1-1
CASSALGGKTEAFF
TGTGCCAGCAGCGCCTTGGGGGGAAAGACTGAAGCTTTCTTT
>.|TRBV4-1|.|TRBJ1-2
CASSQAALRGSYGYTF
TGCGCCAGCAGCCAAGCCGCGCTTCGAGGTAGCTATGGCTACACCTTC
>TRBD1|TRBV5-4|.|TRBJ1-2
CASSLGGGNYGYTF
TGTGCCAGCAGCTTAGGGGGCGGGAACTATGGCTACACCTTC
>TRBD1|TRBV9|.|TRBJ1-1
CASSAETGSSSEAFF
TGTGCCAGCAGCGCTGAGACAGGGAGTTCGTCTGAAGCTTTCTTT
>.|TRBV29-1|.|TRBJ2-3
CSAPGVSTDTQYF
TGCAGCGCACCCGGGGTTAGCACAGATACGCAGTATTTT
>.|TRBV10-3|once|TRBJ1-1
CAISRDMNTEAFF
TGTGCCATCTCTAGGGACATGAACACTGAAGCTTTCTTT
>.|TRBV11-2|.|TRBJ2-7
CASSPVWRGVEQYF
TGTGCCAGCAGCCCCGTGTGGCGGGGTGTCGAGCAGTACTTC
>TRBD2|TRBV4-1|once|TRBJ2-1
CASGRLATSSYNEQFF
TGCGCCAGCGGCAGACTAGCGACCAGCTCCTACAATGAGCAGTTCTTC